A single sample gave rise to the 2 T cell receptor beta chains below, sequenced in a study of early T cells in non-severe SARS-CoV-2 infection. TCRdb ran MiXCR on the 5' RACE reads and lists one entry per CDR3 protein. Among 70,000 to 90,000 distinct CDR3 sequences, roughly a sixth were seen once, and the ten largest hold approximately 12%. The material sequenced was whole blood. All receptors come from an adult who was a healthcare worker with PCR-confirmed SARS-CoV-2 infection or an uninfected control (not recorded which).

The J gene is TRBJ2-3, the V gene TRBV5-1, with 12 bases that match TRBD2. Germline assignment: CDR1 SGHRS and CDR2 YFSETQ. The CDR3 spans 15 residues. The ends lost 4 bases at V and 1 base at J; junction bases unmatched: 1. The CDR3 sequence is CASSRTSGGTDTQYF. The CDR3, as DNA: TGCGCCAGCAGCAGGACTAGCGGGGGCACAGATACGCAGTATTTT.

The CDR3 protein is CASSVVSGGYGYTF. In DNA, the CDR3 is TGTGCCAGCAGCGTAGTCTCAGGGGGCTATGGCTACACCTTC. This rearrangement joins TRBV9 to TRBJ1-2, with 7 positions matching TRBD1. CDR3 length: 14 residues. Germline trimming cut 0 bases from V and 4 bases from J; bases unmatched to any gene: 3. Germline V CDR1 and CDR2: SGDLS, YYNGEE.